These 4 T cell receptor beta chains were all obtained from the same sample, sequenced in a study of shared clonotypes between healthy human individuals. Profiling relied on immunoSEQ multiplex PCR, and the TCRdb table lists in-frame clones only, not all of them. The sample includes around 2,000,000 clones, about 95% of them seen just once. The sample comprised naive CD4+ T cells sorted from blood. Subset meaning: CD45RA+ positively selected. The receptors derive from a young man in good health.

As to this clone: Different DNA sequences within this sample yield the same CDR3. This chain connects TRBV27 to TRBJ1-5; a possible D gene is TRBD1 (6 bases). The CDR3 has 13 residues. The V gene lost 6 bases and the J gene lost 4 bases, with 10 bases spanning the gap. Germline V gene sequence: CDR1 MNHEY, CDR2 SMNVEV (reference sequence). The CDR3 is CASSLQGNQPQHF. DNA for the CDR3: TGTGCCAGCAGCTTACAGGGAAATCAGCCCCAGCATTTT.

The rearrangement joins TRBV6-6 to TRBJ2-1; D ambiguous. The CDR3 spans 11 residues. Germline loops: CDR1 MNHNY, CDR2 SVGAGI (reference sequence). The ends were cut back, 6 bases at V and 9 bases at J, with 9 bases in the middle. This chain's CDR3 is CASSGVGEQFF. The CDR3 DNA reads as TGTGCCAGCAGCGGAGTGGGTGAGCAGTTCTTC.

The CDR3 region has the DNA TGTGCCAGCAGCCCCGTCCGGGACAGGGTTGGATATGGCTACACCTTC. As protein: CASSPVRDRVGYGYTF. The chain combines TRBV28 with TRBJ1-2; TRBD1 agrees at 9 bases. The ends lost 6 bases at V and 5 bases at J; junction bases unmatched: 13. Germline CDR1 MDHEN, CDR2 SYDVKM. The CDR3 runs 16 residues.

CDR3 nucleotide sequence: TGTGCCAGCGGGGACAGCGATAATAGCAATCAGCCCCAGCATTTT. It specifies CASGDSDNSNQPQHF. This chain links TRBV27 with TRBJ1-5; 7 nucleotides agree with TRBD1. The CDR3 is made up of 15 amino acids. Trimming cost V 8 bases and J 0 bases; bases outside gene matches: 7. Looked up from germline, CDR1 is MNHEY and CDR2 is SMNVEV (reference sequence).